The sequence of this T cell receptor (beta chain) was determined in a study of blood T cell repertoires in COVID-19. In the study overall: The United States, Italy and Spain supplied acute and convalescent COVID-19 samples. From T cells, B-cell-depleted T cells, or PBMCs came the material, which was cDNA or gDNA.

The CDR3 covers 17 residues. V was clipped by 4 bases and J by 5 bases; unmatched bases: 11. The V gene's germline CDR1 is MGHRA and CDR2 YSYEKL. Original analysis: It was from reference gene primer amplification that nucleated cell counts were estimated. Generated by immunoSEQ multiplex PCR, the TCRdb table keeps only in-frame clones and is missing some. V and J calls and clone size are given by that table; D and trimming were obtained from the DNA. The data hold roughly 63,000 clones, with around 73% observed a single time. The J gene is TRBJ2-5, the V gene TRBV4-1, with 12 bases aligning to TRBD2. Sequences were obtained from peripheral blood. This TCR was recovered from a man older than 75 with acute or convalescent COVID-19. The chain's CDR3 is CASSLSPSGGARETQYF. CDR3 coding DNA: TGCGCCAGCAGCCTGAGCCCTAGCGGGGGGGCGAGGGAGACCCAGTACTTC.